The text below deals with one T cell receptor (beta chain). There is no known antigen for this receptor. Base quality data are lacking; no much larger clone is found one base away. The listed sequencing device is Illumina NovaSeq 6000. Using 5'RACE with constant-segment primers, TCRalpha and TCRbeta cDNA libraries were constructed, with sample barcodes and unique molecular identifiers added in the process. Trizol reagent was used to extract RNA from every sample. The libraries were amplified in two PCR steps, and the second step added a second sample barcode and Illumina TruSeq adapters. Sequencing of libraries was performed on an Illumina NovaSeq with 2 x 150 bp paired-end reads. The study's own analysis went as follows. Demultiplexing of reads and collapsing into UMI-guided consensus sequences were performed with migec v1.2.7. Using mixcr v2.1.11, UMI consensuses were aligned to TRA and TRB V and J templates and then assembled into clonotypes. Clonotypes were classified as expanded or contracted when called significant by both edgeR and NoisET, with noise models trained on biological replicates. For edgeR calls, the cutoffs were a false discovery rate-adjusted p below 0.01 and a log2 fold-change threshold of 1. As an exploratory analysis of dynamics, PCA with hierarchical clustering was applied to max-normalized trajectories of the 1000 most abundant clonotypes. Separately sequenced CD4+ and CD8+ repertoires were used to assign a CD4 or CD8 phenotype to each responding clone. The raw public data were reprocessed by TCRdb itself: fastp quality trimming at Q25, MiXCR clonotype calling, in-frame beta chains only. Rows are unified per CDR3 protein, each entry keeping the most common DNA and genes. TCRdb assigned the V and J calls; the authors' analysis was not used. Recorded for this sample are some 600,000 distinct CDR3 sequences; 17% of them occurred a single time. Roughly 7.7% of the sample is taken by the ten largest.

The data stem from a study of T-cell memory formation after mild COVID-19 (dated by TCRdb to the early 2020s). Broadly, across the study: Most TCR sequence clusters were specific to one of the two donors. Two young, previously healthy adult volunteers, one female and one male, were included in the cohort. Longitudinal TCRalpha and TCRbeta repertoire sequencing tracked T-cell clones expanding and contracting after mild COVID-19 in two donors. What the study reported, not specific to this receptor: Some responding clones were detected in pre-infection memory, which suggested that pre-existing cross-reactive memory T cells had joined the SARS-CoV-2 response. Contracting CD4+ clones were located mainly in the CM and EM memory subsets, whereas CD8+ clones were found to be enriched in EMRA. The study covered only two mild cases, and larger cohorts including severe cases with pre-infection samples were considered necessary. Balanced CD4/CD8 phenotypes were observed for clones contracting from day 15 to 85, whereas a bias towards CD4+ was observed for a second wave of clones expanding from day 15 to 37. Whether the second-wave clones peaking on day 37 were SARS-CoV-2 specific was not confirmed.

Ficoll-Paque density gradient centrifugation was used to isolate PBMCs. The TCR sequence derives from an adult woman who had mild COVID-19 (a few samples of this study predate the infection). The sample titles of this study are shuffled in the database, so cell type and time point are left out; the donor was told from shared clones. Sequenced sample: PBMCs or a T cell subset sorted from them (not recorded which).

The DNA sequence reads TGTGCCACCAGCAGAGATATTTTGGCGGTACAAACCGGGGAGCTGTTTTTT. Its protein product is CATSRDILAVQTGELFF. The chain couples TRBV15 to TRBJ2-2, with the D gene call left open. In the germline V gene (reference sequence), CDR1 corresponds to LNHNV and CDR2 to YYDKDF. V is pared back by 0 bases and J by 5 bases, with 16 bases lying between the germline termini. Including the terminal cysteine and phenylalanine, the CDR3 comprises 17 residues. Solely the CDR3 DNA is kept, with 51 bases framed from the first base.